Given below is one T cell receptor beta chain in context. This sample stems from a study of T cell responses to AZD1222 COVID-19 vaccine. Germline-derived CDR1 and CDR2 are MRHNA and SNTAGT. The CDR3 runs 14 residues. V was trimmed by 5 bases and J by 4 bases, leaving 14 bases between them. The repertoire was sequenced with immunoSEQ multiplex PCR; TCRdb's copy has only in-frame clones and lacks some. This sample has around 180,000 clones, with 90% to 95% found just once. This TCR derives from an adult who received the AZD1222 COVID-19 vaccine. The chain employs TRBV6-4 and TRBJ1-1, with D possibly matching TRBD1 (5 bases). Sample: peripheral blood, taken 28 days after the second AZD1222 dose. The CDR3 region is CASSSDGRGTEAFF. The CDR3 DNA is TGTGCCAGCAGTTCAGACGGGAGGGGCACTGAAGCTTTCTTT.